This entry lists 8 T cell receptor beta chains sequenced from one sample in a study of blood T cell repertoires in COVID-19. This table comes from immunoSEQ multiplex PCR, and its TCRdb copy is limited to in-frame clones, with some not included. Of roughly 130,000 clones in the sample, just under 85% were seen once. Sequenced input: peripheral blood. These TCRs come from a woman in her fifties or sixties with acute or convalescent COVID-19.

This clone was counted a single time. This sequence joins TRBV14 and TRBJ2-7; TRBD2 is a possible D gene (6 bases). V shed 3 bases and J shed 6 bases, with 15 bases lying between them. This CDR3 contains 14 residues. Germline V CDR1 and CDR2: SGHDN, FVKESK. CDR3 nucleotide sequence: TGTGCCAGCAGCCAGGAAGCGGGTTGGCGCGAGCAGTACTTC. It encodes CASSQEAGWREQYF.

CDR3 residues: CASSQEADRGVQPQHF. For the CDR3, the DNA is TGTGCCAGCAGCCAAGAGGCGGACAGGGGGGTTCAGCCCCAGCATTTT. This rearrangement joins TRBV4-2 to TRBJ1-5, with 10 bases that match TRBD1. The V gene's germline CDR1 is LGHNA and CDR2 YNFKEQ. The CDR3 loop spans 16 amino acids. Trimming cost V 0 bases and J 6 bases; bases outside gene matches: 5.

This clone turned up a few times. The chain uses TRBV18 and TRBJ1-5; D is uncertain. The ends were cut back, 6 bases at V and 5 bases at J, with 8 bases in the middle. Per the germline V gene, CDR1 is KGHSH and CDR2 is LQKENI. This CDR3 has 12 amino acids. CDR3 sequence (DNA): TGTGCCAGCTCTCCGGGTGATCAGCCCCAGCATTTT. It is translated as CASSPGDQPQHF.

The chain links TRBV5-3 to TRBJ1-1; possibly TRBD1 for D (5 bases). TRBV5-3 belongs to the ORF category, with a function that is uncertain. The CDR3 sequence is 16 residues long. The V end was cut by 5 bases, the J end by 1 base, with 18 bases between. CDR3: CARSHKSRDPNTEAFF. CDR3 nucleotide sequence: TGTGCCAGAAGTCACAAATCCAGGGATCCGAACACTGAAGCTTTCTTT.

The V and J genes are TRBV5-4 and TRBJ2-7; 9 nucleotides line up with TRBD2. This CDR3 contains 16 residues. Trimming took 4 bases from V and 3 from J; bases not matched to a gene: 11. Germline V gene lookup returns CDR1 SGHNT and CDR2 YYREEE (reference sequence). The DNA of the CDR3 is TGTGCCAGCAGCCAACCCGGGCGGGGGGGCGACTACGAGCAGTACTTC. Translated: CASSQPGRGGDYEQYF.

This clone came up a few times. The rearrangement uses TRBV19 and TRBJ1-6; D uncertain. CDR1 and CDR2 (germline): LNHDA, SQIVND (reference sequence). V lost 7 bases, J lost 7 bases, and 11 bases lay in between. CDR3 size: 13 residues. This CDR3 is CASKADKNSPLHF. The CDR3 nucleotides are TGTGCCAGTAAGGCAGACAAAAATTCACCCCTCCACTTT.

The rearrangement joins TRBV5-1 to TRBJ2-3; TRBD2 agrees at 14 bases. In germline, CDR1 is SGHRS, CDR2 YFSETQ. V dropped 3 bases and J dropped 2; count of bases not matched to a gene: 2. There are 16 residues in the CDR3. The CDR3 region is CASSSGLAGDTDTQYF. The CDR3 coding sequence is TGCGCCAGCAGCTCGGGACTAGCGGGGGACACAGATACGCAGTATTTT.

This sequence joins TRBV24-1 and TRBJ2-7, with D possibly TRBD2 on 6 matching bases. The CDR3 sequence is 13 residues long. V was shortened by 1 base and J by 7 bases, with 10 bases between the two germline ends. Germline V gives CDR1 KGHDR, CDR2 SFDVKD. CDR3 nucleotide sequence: TGTGCCACCAGTGATTTCCTGAGCGGGGAGCAGTACTTC. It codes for CATSDFLSGEQYF.